One sample yielded the 10 T cell receptor beta chains listed below, sequenced in a study of technical replicates of blood from a handful of donors. The assay was immunoSEQ multiplex PCR, and TCRdb's table has in-frame clones only and misses some. The repertoire includes about 50,000 clones, about 94% of them detected once, and around 4% sits in the top ten. The sample consisted of PBMCs. These receptors came from a human donor in good health. Some clones in this sample may be carry-over from other donors' samples.

Regarding this clone: This sample also contains other DNA sequences that code for the same CDR3. The genes are TRBV6-1 and TRBJ1-5; D is unresolved. Trimming took 4 bases from V and 2 from J, leaving 9 bases between them. Per the germline V gene, CDR1 is MNHNS and CDR2 is SASEGT. The CDR3 length is 14 residues. The CDR3 spells CASSGAGGNQPQHF. The DNA of the CDR3 is TGTGCCAGCAGTGGGGCGGGTGGCAATCAGCCCCAGCATTTT.

The chain recombines TRBV15 with TRBJ1-5, with D maybe TRBD1 (5 bases). The CDR3 sequence is 13 residues long. Germline V gene lookup returns CDR1 LNHNV and CDR2 YYDKDF (reference sequence). V was shortened by 5 bases and J by 6 bases, with 11 bases between the two germline ends. CDR3 nucleotides: TGTGCCACCAGCGGGGGGAATGGTCAGCCCCAGCATTTT. It specifies CATSGGNGQPQHF.

The V and J genes are TRBV7-9 and TRBJ2-7, with 10 nucleotides matching TRBD1. Germline-derived CDR1 and CDR2 are SEHNR and FQNEAQ (reference sequence). This CDR3 is 15 amino acids long. Trimming took 5 bases from V and 3 from J; bases not matched to a gene: 7. CDR3 nucleotide sequence: TGTGCCAGCAGCACCCGACAGGGGGCGGACTACGAGCAGTACTTC. Residues: CASSTRQGADYEQYF.

The chain has TRBV19 and TRBJ2-7, with 10 bases matching TRBD1. The ends lost 2 bases at V and 4 bases at J; junction bases unmatched: 8. This CDR3 comprises 16 residues. CDR1 is LNHDA, CDR2 SQIVND, per germline (reference sequence). CDR3 in amino acids: CASSIKVTGGRYEQYF. The CDR3 DNA sequence: TGTGCCAGTAGTATAAAGGTGACAGGGGGCAGGTACGAGCAGTACTTC.

V usage is TRBV6-5 and J usage is TRBJ2-7; D perhaps matches TRBD2 (6 bases). Per germline, CDR1 MNHEY and CDR2 SVGAGI. V was clipped by 4 bases and J by 4 bases, with 14 bases between them. The CDR3 has 14 residues. The CDR3 loop reads CASSSGLATYEQYF. The CDR3 DNA sequence: TGTGCCAGCAGTTCGGGTCTAGCGACGTACGAGCAGTACTTC.

The chain joins TRBV6-6 to TRBJ2-3; no reliable D call. From germline, CDR1 is MNHNY and CDR2 SVGAGI (reference sequence). This CDR3 comprises 16 residues. V lost 0 bases and J 0 bases, leaving 10 bases between the germline ends. CDR3 amino acids: CASSYSALASTDTQYF. The CDR3 DNA sequence: TGTGCCAGCAGTTACTCTGCGTTAGCTAGCACAGATACGCAGTATTTT.

The chain joins TRBV9 to TRBJ1-1; unclear D gene. With 2 bases removed from V and 1 base from J, the gap between germline ends came to 6 bases. CDR3 length: 13 residues. CDR1 is SGDLS and CDR2 is YYNGEE in the germline V gene. The CDR3 DNA follows: TGTGCCAGCAGCGTGAGGGAGAACACTGAAGCTTTCTTT. Translating it yields CASSVRENTEAFF. Looking up the rest from reference TRBV9 and TRBJ1-1 gives the full variable domain: DSGVTQTPKHLITATGQRVTLRCSPRSGDLSVYWYQQSLDQGLQFLIQYYNGEERAKGNILERFSAQQFPDLHSELNLSSLELGDSALYFCASSVRENTEAFFGQGTRLTVV.

V gene TRBV7-2 combines with J gene TRBJ2-7, with 9 positions matching TRBD1. Unmatched junction bases numbered 12, after V lost 3 bases and J lost 0 bases. CDR1 is SGHTA and CDR2 is FQGNSA in the germline V gene. The CDR3 is made up of 18 amino acids. The DNA of the CDR3 is TGTGCCAGCAGCTTGCATAGTATGGGGACAGGGAGCTCCTACGAGCAGTACTTC. Translating gives CASSLHSMGTGSSYEQYF. The full variable domain, in which reference TRBV7-2 and TRBJ2-7 provide the parts outside the CDR3, is GAGVSQSPSNKVTEKGKDVELRCDPISGHTALYWYRQSLGQGLEFLIYFQGNSAPDKSGLPSDRFSAERTGGSVSTLTIQRTQQEDSAVYLCASSLHSMGTGSSYEQYFGPGTRLTVT.

In DNA form, the CDR3 reads TGTGCCAGCAGCCACGGGACAGGTTACCTCTATGGCTACACCTTC. Translating it yields CASSHGTGYLYGYTF. This chain joins TRBV5-4 and TRBJ1-2, with 8 bases fitting TRBD1. CDR1 is SGHNT, CDR2 YYREEE, per germline (reference sequence). The CDR3 is made up of 15 amino acids. Germline trimming cut 4 bases from V and 4 bases from J; bases unmatched to any gene: 9. Full variable domain (outside the CDR3, taken from reference TRBV5-4 and TRBJ1-2): ETGVTQSPTHLIKTRGQQVTLRCSSQSGHNTVSWYQQALGQGPQFIFQYYREEENGRGNFPPRFSGLQFPNYSSELNVNALELDDSALYLCASSHGTGYLYGYTFGSGTRLTVV.

The chain combines TRBV5-1 with TRBJ1-3; D unclear. Germline V gene lookup returns CDR1 SGHRS and CDR2 YFSETQ. Trimming removed 1 base at V and 0 bases at J, with 8 bases between. This CDR3 spans 15 amino acids. CDR3 in DNA: TGCGCCAGCAGCTTGCTAGGCATCTCTGGAAACACCATATATTTT. Its protein is CASSLLGISGNTIYF.